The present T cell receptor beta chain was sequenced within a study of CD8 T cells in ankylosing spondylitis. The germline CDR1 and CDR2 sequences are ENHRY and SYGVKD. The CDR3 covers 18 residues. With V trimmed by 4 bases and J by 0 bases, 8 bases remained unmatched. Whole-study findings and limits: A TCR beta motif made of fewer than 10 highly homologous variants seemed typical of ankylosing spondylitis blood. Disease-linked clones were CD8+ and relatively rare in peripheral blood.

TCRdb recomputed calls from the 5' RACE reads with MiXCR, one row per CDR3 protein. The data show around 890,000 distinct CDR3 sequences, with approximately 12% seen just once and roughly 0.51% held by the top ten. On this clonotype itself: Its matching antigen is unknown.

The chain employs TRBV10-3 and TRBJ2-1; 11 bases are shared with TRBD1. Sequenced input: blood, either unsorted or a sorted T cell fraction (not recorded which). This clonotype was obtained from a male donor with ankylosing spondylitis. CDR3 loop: CAISVGQGVRSSYNEQFF. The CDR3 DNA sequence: TGTGCCATCAGTGTGGGACAGGGGGTCCGGAGCTCCTACAATGAGCAGTTCTTC.